The entry below describes one T cell receptor beta chain. Deletions cut 0 bases from V and 0 bases from J, with 15 bases between. In germline, CDR1 is SGDLS, CDR2 YYNGEE. CDR3 length: 17 residues. Survey-level TCR beta sequencing used the immunoSEQ assay. Assay: immunoSEQ multiplex PCR; the TCRdb copy retains only in-frame clones and omits some. This sample has around 54,000 clones, with just over 90% found just once. The sample was PBMCs. V usage is TRBV9 and J usage is TRBJ1-2; weak D call: TRBD1 (6 bases). The sequence came from a man aged 40-49 years with rheumatoid arthritis. CDR3 coding DNA: TGTGCCAGCAGCGTAGCGACTCAGGGGCGTACTAACTATGGCTACACCTTC. It codes for CASSVATQGRTNYGYTF.